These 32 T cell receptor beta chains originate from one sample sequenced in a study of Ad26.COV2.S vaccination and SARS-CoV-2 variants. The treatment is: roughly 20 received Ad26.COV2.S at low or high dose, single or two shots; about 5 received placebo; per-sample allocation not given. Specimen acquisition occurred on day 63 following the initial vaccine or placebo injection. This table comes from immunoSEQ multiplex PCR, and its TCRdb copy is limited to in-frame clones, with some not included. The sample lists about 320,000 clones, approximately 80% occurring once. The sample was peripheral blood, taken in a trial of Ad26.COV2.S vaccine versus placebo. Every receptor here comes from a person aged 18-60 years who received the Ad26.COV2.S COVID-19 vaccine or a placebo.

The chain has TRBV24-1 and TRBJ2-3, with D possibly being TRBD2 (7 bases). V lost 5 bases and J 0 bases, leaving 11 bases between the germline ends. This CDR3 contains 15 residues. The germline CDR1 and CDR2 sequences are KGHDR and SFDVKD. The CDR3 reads CATSGAGHSTDTQYF. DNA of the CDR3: TGTGCCACCAGTGGAGCGGGACACAGCACAGATACGCAGTATTTT.

CDR3 sequence reads: CASSLRLLAYGYTF. The DNA for the CDR3 is TGTGCCAGCAGTTTACGGCTCCTCGCCTATGGCTACACCTTC. The V gene is TRBV28, the J gene TRBJ1-2; no definite D call. The germline gives CDR1 MDHEN, CDR2 SYDVKM. The CDR3 extends over 14 amino acids. Trimming removed 2 bases at V and 4 bases at J, with 11 bases between.

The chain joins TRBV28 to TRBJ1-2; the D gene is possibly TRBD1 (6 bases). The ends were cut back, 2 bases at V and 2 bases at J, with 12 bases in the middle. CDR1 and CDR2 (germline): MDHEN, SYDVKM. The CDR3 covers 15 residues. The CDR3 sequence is CASSLGRGINYGYTF. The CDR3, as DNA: TGTGCCAGCAGTTTAGGCAGGGGAATCAACTATGGCTACACCTTC.

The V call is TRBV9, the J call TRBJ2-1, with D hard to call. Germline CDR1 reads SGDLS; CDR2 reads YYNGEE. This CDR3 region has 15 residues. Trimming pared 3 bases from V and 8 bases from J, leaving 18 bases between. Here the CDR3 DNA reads TGTGCCAGCAGCGCAACCCGCTCCCCACGGGATGAGCAGTTCTTC. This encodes CASSATRSPRDEQFF.

DNA of the CDR3: TGTGCCAGCAGCTTCCGTGGGGCTGGGGCCAACGTCCTGACTTTC. Amino acids: CASSFRGAGANVLTF. The chain has TRBV11-3 and TRBJ2-6; D unresolved. V was cut by 3 bases and J by 2 bases, with 8 bases left in between. Looked up from germline, CDR1 is SGHNT and CDR2 is YENEEA. The CDR3 contains 15 residues.

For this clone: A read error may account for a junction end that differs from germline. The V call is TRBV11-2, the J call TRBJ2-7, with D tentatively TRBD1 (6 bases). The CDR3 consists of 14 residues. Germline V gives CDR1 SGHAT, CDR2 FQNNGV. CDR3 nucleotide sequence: TGTGCCAGCACCTTACAGGGAGCTACCTACGAGCAGTACTTC. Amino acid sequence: CASTLQGATYEQYF.

CDR3 protein: CASSLLSYEQYF. Here the CDR3 DNA reads TGTGCCAGCAGCCTCCTTTCCTACGAGCAGTACTTC. The V call is TRBV12-3 or TRBV12-4, the J call TRBJ2-7; D gene uncertain. V lost 6 bases and J lost 1, with 7 bases in between. CDR3 length: 12 amino acids.

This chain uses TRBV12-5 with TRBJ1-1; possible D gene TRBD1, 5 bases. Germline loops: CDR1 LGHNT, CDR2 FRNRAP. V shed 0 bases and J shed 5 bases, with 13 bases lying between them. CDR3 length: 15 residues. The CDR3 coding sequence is TGTGCTAGTGGTTTGGTACTAAGCGGGGGAACTGAAGCTTTCTTT. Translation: CASGLVLSGGTEAFF.

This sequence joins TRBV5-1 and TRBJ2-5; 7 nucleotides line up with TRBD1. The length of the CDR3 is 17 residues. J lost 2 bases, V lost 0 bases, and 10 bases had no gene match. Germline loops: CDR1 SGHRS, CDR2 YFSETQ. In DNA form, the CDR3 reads TGCGCCAGCAGCTTGGAGACAGACAGGGCCTTTCAAGAGACCCAGTACTTC. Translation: CASSLETDRAFQETQYF.

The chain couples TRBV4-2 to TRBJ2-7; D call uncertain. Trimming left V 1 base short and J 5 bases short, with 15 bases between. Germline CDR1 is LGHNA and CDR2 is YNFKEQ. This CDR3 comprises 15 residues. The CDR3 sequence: CASSQGQPGKDEQYF. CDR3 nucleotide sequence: TGTGCCAGCAGCCAAGGCCAGCCTGGGAAGGACGAGCAGTACTTC.

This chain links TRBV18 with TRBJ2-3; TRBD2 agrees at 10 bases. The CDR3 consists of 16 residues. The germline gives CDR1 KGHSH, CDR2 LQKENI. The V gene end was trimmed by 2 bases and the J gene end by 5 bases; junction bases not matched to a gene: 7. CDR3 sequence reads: CASSPASGGVGDTQYF. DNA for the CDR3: TGTGCCAGCTCACCAGCTAGCGGGGGTGTTGGAGATACGCAGTATTTT.

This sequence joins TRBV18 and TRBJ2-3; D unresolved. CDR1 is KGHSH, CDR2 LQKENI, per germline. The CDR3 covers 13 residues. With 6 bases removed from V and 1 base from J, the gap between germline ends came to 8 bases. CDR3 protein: CASSQEGTDTQYF. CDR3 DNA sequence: TGTGCCAGCTCGCAAGAAGGCACAGATACGCAGTATTTT.

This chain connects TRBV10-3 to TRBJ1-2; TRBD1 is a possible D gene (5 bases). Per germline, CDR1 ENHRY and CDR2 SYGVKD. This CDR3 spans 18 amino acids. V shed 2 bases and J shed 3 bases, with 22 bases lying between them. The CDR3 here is CAISEGLLGPPGHYGYTF. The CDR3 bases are TGTGCCATCAGTGAGGGCTTATTGGGACCCCCTGGACACTATGGCTACACCTTC.

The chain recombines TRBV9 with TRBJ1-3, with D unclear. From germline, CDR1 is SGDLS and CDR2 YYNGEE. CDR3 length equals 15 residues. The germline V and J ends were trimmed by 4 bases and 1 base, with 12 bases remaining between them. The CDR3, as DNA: TGTGCCAGCAGCCCCTCCGGATGGTCTGGAAACACCATATATTTT. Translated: CASSPSGWSGNTIYF.

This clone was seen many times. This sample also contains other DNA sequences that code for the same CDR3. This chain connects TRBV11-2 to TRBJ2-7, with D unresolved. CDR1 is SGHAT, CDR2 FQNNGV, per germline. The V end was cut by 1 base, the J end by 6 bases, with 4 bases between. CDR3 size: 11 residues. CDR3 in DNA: TGTGCCAGCAGCTTAGGTCCCGAGCAGTACTTC. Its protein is CASSLGPEQYF.

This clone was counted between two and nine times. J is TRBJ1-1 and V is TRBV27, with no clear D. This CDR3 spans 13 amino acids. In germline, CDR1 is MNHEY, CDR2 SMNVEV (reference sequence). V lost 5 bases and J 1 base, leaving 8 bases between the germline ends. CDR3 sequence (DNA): TGTGCCAGCAGTACCACACCGAACACTGAAGCTTTCTTT. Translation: CASSTTPNTEAFF.

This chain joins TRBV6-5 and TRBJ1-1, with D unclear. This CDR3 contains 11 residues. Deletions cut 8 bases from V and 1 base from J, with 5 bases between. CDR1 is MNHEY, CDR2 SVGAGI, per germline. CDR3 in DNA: TGTGCCAGCCACCAGAACACTGAAGCTTTCTTT. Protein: CASHQNTEAFF.

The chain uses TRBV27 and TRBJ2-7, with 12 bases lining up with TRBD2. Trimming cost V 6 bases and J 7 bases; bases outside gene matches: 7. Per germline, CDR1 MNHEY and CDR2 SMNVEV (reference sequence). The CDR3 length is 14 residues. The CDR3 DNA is TGTGCCAGCAGGCCTAGCGGGGGGGCGGGTGAGCAGTACTTC. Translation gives CASRPSGGAGEQYF.

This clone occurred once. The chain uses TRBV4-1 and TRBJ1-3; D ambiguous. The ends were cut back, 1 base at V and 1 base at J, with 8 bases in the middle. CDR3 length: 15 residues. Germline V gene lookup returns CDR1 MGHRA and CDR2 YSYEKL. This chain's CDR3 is CASSQGGFSGNTIYF. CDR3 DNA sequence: TGCGCCAGCAGCCAAGGGGGTTTTTCTGGAAACACCATATATTTT.

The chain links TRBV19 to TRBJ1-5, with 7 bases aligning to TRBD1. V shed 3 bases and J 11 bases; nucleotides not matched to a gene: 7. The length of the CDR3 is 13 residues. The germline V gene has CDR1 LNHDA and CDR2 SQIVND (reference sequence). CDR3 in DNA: TGTGCCAGTAGTATTAACAGGGGTCGGGCCCAGCATTTT. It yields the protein CASSINRGRAQHF.

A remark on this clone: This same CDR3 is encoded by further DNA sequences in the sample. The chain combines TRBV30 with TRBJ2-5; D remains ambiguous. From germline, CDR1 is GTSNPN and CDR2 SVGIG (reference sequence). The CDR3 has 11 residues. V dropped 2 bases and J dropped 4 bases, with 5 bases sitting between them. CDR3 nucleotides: TGTGCCTGGAGTCCGAGAGAGACCCAGTACTTC. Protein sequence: CAWSPRETQYF.

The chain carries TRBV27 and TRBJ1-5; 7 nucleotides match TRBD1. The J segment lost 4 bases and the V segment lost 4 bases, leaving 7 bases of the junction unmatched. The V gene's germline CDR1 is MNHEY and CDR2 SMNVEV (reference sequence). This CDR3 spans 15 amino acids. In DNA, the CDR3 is TGTGCCAGCAGTTCTGCCCAGGGGGGAAATCAGCCCCAGCATTTT. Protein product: CASSSAQGGNQPQHF.

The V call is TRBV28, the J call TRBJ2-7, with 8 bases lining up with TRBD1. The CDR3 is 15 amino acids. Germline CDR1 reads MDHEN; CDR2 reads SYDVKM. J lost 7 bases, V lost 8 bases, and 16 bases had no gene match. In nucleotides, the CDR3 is TGTGCCAGCCGCACCTCGACAGGGGAGGCTGGGGAGCAGTACTTC. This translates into CASRTSTGEAGEQYF.

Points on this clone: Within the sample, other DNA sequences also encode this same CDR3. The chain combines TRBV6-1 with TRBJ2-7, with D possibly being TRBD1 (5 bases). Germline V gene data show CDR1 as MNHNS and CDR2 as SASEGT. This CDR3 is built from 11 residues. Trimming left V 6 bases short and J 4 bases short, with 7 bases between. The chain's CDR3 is CASSDSYEQYF. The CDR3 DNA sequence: TGTGCCAGCAGCGACAGTTACGAGCAGTACTTC.

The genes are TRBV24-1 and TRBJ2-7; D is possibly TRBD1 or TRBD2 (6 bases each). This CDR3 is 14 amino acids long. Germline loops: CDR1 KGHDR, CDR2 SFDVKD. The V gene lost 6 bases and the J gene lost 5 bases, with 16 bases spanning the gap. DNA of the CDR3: TGTGCCACCAGTAGAACGGGGGCAAGAGACGAGCAGTACTTC. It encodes CATSRTGARDEQYF.

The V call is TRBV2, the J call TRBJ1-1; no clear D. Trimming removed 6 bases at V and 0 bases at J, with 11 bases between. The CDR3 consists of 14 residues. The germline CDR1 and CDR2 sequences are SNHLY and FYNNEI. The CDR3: CASSQTGLNTEAFF. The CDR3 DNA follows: TGTGCCAGCAGCCAGACGGGGTTGAACACTGAAGCTTTCTTT.

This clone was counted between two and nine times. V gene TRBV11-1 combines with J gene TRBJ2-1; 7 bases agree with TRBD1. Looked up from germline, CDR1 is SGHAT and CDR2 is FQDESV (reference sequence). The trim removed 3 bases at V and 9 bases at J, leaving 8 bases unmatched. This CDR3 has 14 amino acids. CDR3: CASSFDREYGEQFF. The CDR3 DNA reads TGTGCCAGCAGCTTCGACAGGGAATATGGTGAGCAGTTCTTC.

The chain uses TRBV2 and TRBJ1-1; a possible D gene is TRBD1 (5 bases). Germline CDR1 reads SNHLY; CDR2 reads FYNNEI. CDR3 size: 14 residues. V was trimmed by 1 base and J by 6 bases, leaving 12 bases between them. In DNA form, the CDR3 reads TGTGCCAGCAGTGAAGATCAGGCAGGGTCTGAAGCTTTCTTT. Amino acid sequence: CASSEDQAGSEAFF.

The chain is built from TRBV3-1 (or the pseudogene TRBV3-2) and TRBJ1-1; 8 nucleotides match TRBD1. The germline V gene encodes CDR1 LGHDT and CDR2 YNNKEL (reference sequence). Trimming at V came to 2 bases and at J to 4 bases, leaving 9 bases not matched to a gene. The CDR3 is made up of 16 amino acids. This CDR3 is CASSQPQGAAGTEAFF. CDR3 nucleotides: TGTGCCAGCAGCCAACCGCAGGGGGCGGCTGGCACTGAAGCTTTCTTT.

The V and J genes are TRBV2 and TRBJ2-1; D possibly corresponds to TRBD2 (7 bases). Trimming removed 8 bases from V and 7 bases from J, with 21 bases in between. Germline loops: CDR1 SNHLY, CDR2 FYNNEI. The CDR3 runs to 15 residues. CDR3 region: CASSPTRGALNEQFF. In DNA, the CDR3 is TGTGCCAGCTCTCCTACCCGGGGGGCGCTAAATGAGCAGTTCTTC.

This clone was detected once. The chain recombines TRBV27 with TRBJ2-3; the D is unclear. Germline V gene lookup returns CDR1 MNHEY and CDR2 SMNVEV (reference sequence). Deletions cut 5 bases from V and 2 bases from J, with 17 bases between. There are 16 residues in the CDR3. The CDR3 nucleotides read TGTGCCAGCAGTCTTCTACAGCCTACCTCCACAGATACGCAGTATTTT. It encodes CASSLLQPTSTDTQYF.

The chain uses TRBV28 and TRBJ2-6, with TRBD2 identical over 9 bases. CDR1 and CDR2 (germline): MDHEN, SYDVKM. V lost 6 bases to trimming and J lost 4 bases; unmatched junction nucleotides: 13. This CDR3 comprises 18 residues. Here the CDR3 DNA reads TGTGCCAGCAGCCATGCGGGGGGGATTCTGAACGGGGCCAACGTCCTGACTTTC. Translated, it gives CASSHAGGILNGANVLTF.